The TCR beta chain under discussion was sequenced for a study of shared clonotypes between healthy human individuals. The CDR3 is 14 residues long. V dropped 1 base and J dropped 2 bases, with 9 bases sitting between them. Germline V gene sequence: CDR1 KGHSH, CDR2 LQKENI. Generated by immunoSEQ multiplex PCR, the TCRdb table keeps only in-frame clones and is missing some. The table lists some 980,000 clones, approximately 80% of them singletons, with about 1.5% in the top ten. Donors, healthy HIV-negative adults, lacked recent acute infections or vaccinations. The sample was memory CD4+ T cells sorted from blood. The sample's subset: CD45RA-negative fraction. The rearrangement joins TRBV18 to TRBJ2-7; unclear D gene. The receptor's source is a man aged 18 to 35 in good health. The CDR3 is CASSPRADPYEQYF. The DNA of the CDR3 is TGTGCCAGCTCACCACGGGCGGACCCCTACGAGCAGTACTTC. Filled out from reference TRBV18 and TRBJ2-7, the complete variable domain reads NAGVMQNPRHLVRRRGQEARLRCSPMKGHSHVYWYRQLPEEGLKFMVYLQKENIIDESGMPKERFSAEFPKEGPSILRIQQVVRGDSAAYFCASSPRADPYEQYFGPGTRLTVT.